This TCR beta chain was found in a study of patients and donors after allogeneic stem cell transplantation. This CDR3 has 15 residues. Each CDR3 protein gets one entry after TCRdb re-called the RT-PCR reads with MiXCR. The data contain fewer than 200,000 distinct CDR3 sequences, about 29% of them singletons. Sequenced: blood, either unsorted or a sorted T cell fraction (not recorded which). This rearrangement joins TRBV21-1 to TRBJ2-7. TRBV21-1 is recorded as a pseudogene. This sequence originates from a human donor who was either an allogeneic HSCT recipient or a stem cell or donor lymphocyte infusion donor (not recorded which). It is not recorded whose cells these are; they may come from a transplant donor. The CDR3 nucleotides are TGTGCCAGCAGCAAAGTAGGATGGCGTTCCTACGAGCAGTACTTC. Its protein is CASSKVGWRSYEQYF.